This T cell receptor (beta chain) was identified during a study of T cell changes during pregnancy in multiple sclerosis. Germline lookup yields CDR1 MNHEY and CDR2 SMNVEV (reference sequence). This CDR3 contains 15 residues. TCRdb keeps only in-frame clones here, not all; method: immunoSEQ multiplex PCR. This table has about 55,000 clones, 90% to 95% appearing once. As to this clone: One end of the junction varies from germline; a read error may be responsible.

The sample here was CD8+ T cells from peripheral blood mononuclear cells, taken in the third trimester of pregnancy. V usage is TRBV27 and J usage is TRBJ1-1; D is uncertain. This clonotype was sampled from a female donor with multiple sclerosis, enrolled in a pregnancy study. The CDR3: CASSSPPGVKTEAFF. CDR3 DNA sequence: TGTGCCAGCAGTTCCCCTCCAGGCGTGAAGACTGAAGCTTTCTTT.